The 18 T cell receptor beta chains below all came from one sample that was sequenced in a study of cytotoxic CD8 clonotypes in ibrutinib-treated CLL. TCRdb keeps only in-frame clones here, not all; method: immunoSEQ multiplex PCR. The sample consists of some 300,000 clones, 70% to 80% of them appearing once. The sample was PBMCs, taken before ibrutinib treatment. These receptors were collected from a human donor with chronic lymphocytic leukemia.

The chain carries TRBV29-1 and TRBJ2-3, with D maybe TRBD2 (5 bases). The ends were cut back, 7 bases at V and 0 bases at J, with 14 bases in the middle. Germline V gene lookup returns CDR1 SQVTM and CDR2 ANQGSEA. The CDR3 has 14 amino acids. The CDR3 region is CSGGARPSTDTQYF. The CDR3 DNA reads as TGCAGCGGGGGAGCGAGACCTAGCACAGATACGCAGTATTTT.

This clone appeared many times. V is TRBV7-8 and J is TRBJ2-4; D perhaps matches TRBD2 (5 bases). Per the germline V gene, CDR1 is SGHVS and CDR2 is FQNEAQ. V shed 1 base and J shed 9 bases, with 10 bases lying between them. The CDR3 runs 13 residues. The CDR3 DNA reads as TGTGCCAGCAGCTTAGAAGAGGGTTCCATTCAGTACTTC. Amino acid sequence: CASSLEEGSIQYF.

The CDR3 here is CASSVTPSYNEQFF. In DNA, the CDR3 is TGTGCCAGCAGCGTGACTCCCTCCTACAATGAGCAGTTCTTC. The J gene is TRBJ2-1, the V gene TRBV5-6; D not resolved. Germline assignment: CDR1 SGHDT and CDR2 YYEEEE. The CDR3 consists of 14 residues. V was pared by 4 bases and J by 0 bases, with 8 bases between.

DNA for the CDR3: TGTGCCAGCAGCTTGGATGGACGGAACTATGGCTACACCTTC. It specifies CASSLDGRNYGYTF. V usage is TRBV5-5 and J usage is TRBJ1-2; D not resolved. The CDR3 is made up of 14 amino acids. Germline assignment: CDR1 SGHKS and CDR2 YYEKEE (reference sequence). V shed 0 bases and J shed 2 bases, with 8 bases lying between them.

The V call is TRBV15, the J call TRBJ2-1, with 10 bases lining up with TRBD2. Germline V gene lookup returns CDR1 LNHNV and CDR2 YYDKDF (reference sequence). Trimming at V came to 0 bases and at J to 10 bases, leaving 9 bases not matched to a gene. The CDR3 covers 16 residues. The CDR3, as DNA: TGTGCCACCAGCAGAGATAGCGGGAGGCCTGGGGGGGAGCAGTTCTTC. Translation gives CATSRDSGRPGGEQFF.

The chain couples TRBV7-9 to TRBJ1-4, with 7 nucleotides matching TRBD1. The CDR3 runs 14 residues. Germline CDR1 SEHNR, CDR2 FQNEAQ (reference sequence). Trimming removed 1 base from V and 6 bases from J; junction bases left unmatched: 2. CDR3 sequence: CASSLGTGDEKLFF. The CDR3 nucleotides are TGTGCCAGCAGCTTAGGGACAGGTGATGAAAAACTGTTTTTT.

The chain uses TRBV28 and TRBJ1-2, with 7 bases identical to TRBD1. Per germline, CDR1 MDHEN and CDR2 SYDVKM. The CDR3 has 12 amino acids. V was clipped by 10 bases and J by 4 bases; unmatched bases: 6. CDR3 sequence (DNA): TGTGCCACCGGACAGGCGATCTATGGCTACACCTTC. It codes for CATGQAIYGYTF.

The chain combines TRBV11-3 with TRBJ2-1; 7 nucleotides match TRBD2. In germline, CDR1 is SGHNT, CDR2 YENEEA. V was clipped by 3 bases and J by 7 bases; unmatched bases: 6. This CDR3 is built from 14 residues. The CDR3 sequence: CASSFGGSVNEQFF. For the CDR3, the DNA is TGTGCCAGCAGCTTCGGCGGGAGTGTAAATGAGCAGTTCTTC.

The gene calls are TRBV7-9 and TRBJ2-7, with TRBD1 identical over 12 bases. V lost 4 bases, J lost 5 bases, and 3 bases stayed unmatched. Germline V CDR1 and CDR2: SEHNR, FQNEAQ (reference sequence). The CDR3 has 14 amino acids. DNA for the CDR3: TGTGCCAGCAGCTGGGACAGGGGGCGCGACGAGCAGTACTTC. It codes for CASSWDRGRDEQYF.

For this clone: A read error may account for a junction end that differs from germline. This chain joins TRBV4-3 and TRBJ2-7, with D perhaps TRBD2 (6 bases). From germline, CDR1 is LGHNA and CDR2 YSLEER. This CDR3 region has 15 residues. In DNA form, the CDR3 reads TGCGCCAGCAGCCAAGATCTTACGGGAGAGTACGTGCAGTACTTC. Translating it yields CASSQDLTGEYVQYF.

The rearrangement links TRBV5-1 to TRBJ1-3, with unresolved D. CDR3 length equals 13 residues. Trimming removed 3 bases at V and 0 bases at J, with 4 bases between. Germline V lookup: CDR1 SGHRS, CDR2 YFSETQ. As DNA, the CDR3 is TGCGCCAGCAGCTCCCTCTCTGGAAACACCATATATTTT. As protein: CASSSLSGNTIYF.

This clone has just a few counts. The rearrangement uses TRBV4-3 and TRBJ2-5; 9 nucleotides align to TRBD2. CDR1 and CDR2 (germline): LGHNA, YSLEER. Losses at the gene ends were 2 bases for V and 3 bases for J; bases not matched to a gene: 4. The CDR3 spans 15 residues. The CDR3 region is CASSQLWTSEETQYF. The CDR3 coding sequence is TGCGCCAGCAGCCAACTTTGGACTAGCGAAGAGACCCAGTACTTC.

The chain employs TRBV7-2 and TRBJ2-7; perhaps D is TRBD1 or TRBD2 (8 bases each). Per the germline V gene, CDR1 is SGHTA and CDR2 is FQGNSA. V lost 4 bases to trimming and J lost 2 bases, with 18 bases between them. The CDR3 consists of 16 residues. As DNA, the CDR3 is TGTGCCAGCAGCTACGGGGGGGACAGGATTACCTACGAGCAGTACTTC. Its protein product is CASSYGGDRITYEQYF.

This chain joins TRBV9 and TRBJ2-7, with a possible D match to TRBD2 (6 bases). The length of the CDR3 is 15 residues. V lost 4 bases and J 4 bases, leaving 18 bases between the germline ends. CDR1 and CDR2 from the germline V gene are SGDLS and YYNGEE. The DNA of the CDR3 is TGTGCCAGCAGCCCGACGGGGGATGTAAGATACGAGCAGTACTTC. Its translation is CASSPTGDVRYEQYF.

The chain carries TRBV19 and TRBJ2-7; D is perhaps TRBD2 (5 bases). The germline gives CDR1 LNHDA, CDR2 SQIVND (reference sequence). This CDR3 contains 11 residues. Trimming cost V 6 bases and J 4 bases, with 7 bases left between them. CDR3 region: CASRRRYEQYF. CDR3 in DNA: TGTGCCAGTAGGCGGAGGTACGAGCAGTACTTC.

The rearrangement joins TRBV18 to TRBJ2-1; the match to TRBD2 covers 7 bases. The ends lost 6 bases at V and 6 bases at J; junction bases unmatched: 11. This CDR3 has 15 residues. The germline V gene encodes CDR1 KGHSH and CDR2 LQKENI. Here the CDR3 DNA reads TGTGCCAGCTCGGCAGGACTAGTAAGGATCAATGAGCAGTTCTTC. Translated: CASSAGLVRINEQFF.

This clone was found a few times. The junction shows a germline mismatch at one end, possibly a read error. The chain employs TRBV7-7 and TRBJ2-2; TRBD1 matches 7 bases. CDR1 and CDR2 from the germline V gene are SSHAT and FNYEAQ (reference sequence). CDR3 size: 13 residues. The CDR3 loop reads CASRQGNTGELFF. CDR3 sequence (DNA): TGTGCTAGCAGACAGGGGAACACCGGGGAGCTGTTTTTT. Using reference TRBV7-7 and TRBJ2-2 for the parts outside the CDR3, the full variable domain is GAGVSQSPRYKVTKRGQDVTLRCDPISSHATLYWYQQALGQGPEFLTYFNYEAQPDKSGLPSDRFSAERPEGSISTLTIQRTEQRDSAMYRCASRQGNTGELFFGEGSRLTVL.

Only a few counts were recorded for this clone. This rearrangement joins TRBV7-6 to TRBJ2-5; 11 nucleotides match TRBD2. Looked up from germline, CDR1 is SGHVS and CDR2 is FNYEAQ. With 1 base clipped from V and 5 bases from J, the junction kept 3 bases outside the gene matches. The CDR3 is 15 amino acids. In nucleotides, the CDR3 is TGTGCCAGCAGCTTAGTGGGGACTAGCGGTGAGACCCAGTACTTC. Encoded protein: CASSLVGTSGETQYF.